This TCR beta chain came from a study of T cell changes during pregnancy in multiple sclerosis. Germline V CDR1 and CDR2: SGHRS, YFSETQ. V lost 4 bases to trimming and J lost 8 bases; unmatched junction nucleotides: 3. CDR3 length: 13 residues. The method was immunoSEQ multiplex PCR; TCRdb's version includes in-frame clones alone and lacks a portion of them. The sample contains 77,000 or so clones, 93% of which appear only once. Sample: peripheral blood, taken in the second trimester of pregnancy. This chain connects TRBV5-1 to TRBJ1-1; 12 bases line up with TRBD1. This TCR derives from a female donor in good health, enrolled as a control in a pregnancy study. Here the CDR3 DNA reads TGCGCCAGCAGCATGGGGACAGGGGGCGAAGCTTTCTTT. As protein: CASSMGTGGEAFF.